Detailed here is one TCR beta chain. The antigen is unknown. Germline assignment: CDR1 MNHEY and CDR2 SMNVEV (reference sequence). The CDR3 runs to 17 residues. V was cut by 4 bases and J by 0 bases, with 16 bases left in between. The data originate from a study of shared clonotypes between healthy human individuals. Study-level results: Naive subsets, compared against memory subsets, generally had larger estimated richness values.

Produced via immunoSEQ multiplex PCR; TCRdb's table is partial and in-frame only. The profile shows about 2,100,000 clones, just over 90% of them singletons. CD8 cells regarded as naive lacked CD45RO, were positively chosen for CCR7, and omitted terminally differentiated effector memory CD45RA+ cells. Caucasian adults living in Nashville, Tennessee, provided all samples. The sequenced sample consisted of naive CD8+ T cells from PBMCs. The receptor was derived from a man younger than 35 in good health. Some clones in this sample may be carry-over from other donors' samples. The chain uses TRBV27 and TRBJ2-1; D is unclear. Written as DNA, the CDR3 is TGTGCCAGCAGTTCGGGCTTAGGCGAAAGCTCCTACAATGAGCAGTTCTTC. It specifies CASSSGLGESSYNEQFF.